This T cell receptor (beta chain) was captured in a study of tissue T cells after allogeneic stem cell transplantation. The study, taken as a whole, reports: The study did not identify alloreactive or antigen-specific tissue TCRs, and some clones might be persisting host cells. Across patients, clones rarely overlapped, yet motif clusters were shared tissue-specifically. Within patients, tissue anatomy strongly shaped TCR repertoire composition.

Clones were sequenced by immunoSEQ multiplex PCR, and TCRdb holds only the in-frame ones, with some missing. The table shows some 47,000 clones, with about three quarters occurring only once. Comment on this clone: Its specificity is unknown. Genes here carry mouse names.

The TCR originated in a pool of C57BL/6 mice in good health. Input material: sorted cells pooled from one or two spleens.

The CDR3 protein is CAWSRDGRNSDYTF. CDR3 bases read: TGTGCCTGGAGCCGGGACGGCAGAAACTCCGACTACACC. The chain couples TRBV31 to TRBJ1-2, with D tentatively TRBD1 (5 bases). The CDR3 extends 1 residue past the end of the read, so its final part is completed from the germline J gene. Trimming pared 3 bases from V and 1 base from J, leaving 12 bases between. Germline V gene data show CDR1 as GKSSPN and CDR2 as SITVG. The CDR3 is 14 amino acids.